This TCR beta chain was identified during a study of blood T cell repertoires in COVID-19. Overall study: The origin of the acute and convalescent COVID-19 samples was the United States, Italy and Spain. From T cells, B-cell-depleted T cells, or PBMCs came the material, which was cDNA or gDNA.

A single count supports this clone. Other DNA sequences in this specimen translate into the identical CDR3. In the authors' methods: Estimation of nucleated cell counts relied on the amplification of reference gene primers. Clones were sequenced by immunoSEQ multiplex PCR, and TCRdb holds only the in-frame ones, with some missing. That table furnishes V, J and clone size, whereas the DNA furnished D and trimming. This table holds roughly 150,000 clones, under 90% found once. This CDR3 comprises 15 residues. Germline CDR1 is SGDLS and CDR2 is YYNGEE. Trimming cost V 1 base and J 4 bases, with 11 bases left between them.

The genes are TRBV9 and TRBJ2-2; maybe TRBD1 (5 bases). Sequencing used peripheral blood. This sequence was found in a woman of 80 years or more with active or convalescent COVID-19. CDR3 region: CASSVLQGGTGELFF. Here the CDR3 DNA reads TGTGCCAGCAGCGTACTTCAGGGCGGCACCGGGGAGCTGTTTTTT. The whole variable domain, filled in from reference TRBV9 and TRBJ2-2, reads DSGVTQTPKHLITATGQRVTLRCSPRSGDLSVYWYQQSLDQGLQFLIQYYNGEERAKGNILERFSAQQFPDLHSELNLSSLELGDSALYFCASSVLQGGTGELFFGEGSRLTVL.